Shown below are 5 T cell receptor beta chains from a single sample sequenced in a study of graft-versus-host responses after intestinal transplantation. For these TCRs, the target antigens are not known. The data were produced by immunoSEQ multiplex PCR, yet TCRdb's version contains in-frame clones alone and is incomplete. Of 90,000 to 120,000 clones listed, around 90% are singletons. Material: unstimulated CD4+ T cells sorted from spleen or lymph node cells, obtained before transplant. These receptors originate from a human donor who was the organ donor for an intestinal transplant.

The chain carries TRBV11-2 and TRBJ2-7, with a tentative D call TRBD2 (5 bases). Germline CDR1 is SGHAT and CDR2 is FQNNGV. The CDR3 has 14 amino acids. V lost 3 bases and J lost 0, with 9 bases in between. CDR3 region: CASSFSASSYEQYF. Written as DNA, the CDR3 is TGTGCCAGCAGCTTTAGCGCTAGCTCCTACGAGCAGTACTTC.

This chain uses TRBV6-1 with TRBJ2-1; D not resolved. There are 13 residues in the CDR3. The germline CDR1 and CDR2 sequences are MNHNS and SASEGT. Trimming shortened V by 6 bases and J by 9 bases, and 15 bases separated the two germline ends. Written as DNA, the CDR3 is TGTGCCAGCAGCGGCCAAGCCGGTACTGAGCAGTTCTTC. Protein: CASSGQAGTEQFF.

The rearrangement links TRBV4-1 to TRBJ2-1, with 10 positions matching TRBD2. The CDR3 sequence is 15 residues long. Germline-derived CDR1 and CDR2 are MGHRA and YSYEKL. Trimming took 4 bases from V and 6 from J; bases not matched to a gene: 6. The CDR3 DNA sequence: TGCGCCAGCAGCCGGTGGACTAGCGGCACCAATGAGCAGTTCTTC. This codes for CASSRWTSGTNEQFF.

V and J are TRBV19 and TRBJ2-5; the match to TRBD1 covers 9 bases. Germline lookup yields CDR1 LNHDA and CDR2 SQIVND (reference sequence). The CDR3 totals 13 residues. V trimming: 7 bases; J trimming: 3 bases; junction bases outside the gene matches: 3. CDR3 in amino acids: CASTWTGEETQYF. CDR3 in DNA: TGTGCCAGTACCTGGACAGGGGAAGAGACCCAGTACTTC.

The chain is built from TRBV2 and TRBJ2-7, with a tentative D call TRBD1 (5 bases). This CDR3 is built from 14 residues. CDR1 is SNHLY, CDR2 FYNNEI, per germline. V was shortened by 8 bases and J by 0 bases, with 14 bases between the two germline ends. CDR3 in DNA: TGTGCCAGCTCCGCCCCAGGGATCTCCTACGAGCAGTACTTC. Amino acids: CASSAPGISYEQYF.